Presented here are 16 T cell receptor beta chains from one specimen sequenced in a study of vaccination and CD4 T cells after COVID-19 (dated by TCRdb to the early 2020s). The treatment or condition label for this specimen denotes: 10-day PBMC culture with coronavirus spike peptide pools or control peptides (ViraFEST assay). CD4+ T cells from unexposed donors were collected before the COVID-19 pandemic (2011-2018). For these receptors, no antigen is known. Libraries were built with PCR. Sequencing instrument: Illumina iSeq 100. DNA from cultured CD4+ T cells was subjected to TCR sequencing with the Oncomine TCR Beta short-read assay at the Johns Hopkins FTIC core. The public reads were quality trimmed at Q25 with fastp and then assembled into clones with MiXCR by TCRdb, keeping productive beta chains. Merged by CDR3 protein, the rows form single entries marked with the most common genes and DNA. Counted in this sample were about 1,800 distinct CDR3 sequences; just under 65% of them appeared once. The ten most abundant clones make up around 84% of the sample.

The sequenced sample was CD4+ T cells from blood, cultured in vitro. The receptors stem from a human donor in good health.

This chain uses TRBV7-9 with TRBJ1-2; 9 bases fit TRBD1. The CDR3 covers 17 residues. Germline CDR1 reads SEHNR; CDR2 reads FQNEAQ (reference sequence). Losses at the gene ends were 1 base for V and 2 bases for J; bases not matched to a gene: 8. The CDR3 bases are TGTGCCAGCAGCTTAGAATCTACAGGGGGCGCAAACTATGGCTACACCTTC. This sequence encodes CASSLESTGGANYGYTF.

This clonotype showed up just a few times. The chain uses TRBV27 and TRBJ1-5, with 8 bases aligning to TRBD1. The V gene's germline CDR1 is MNHEY and CDR2 SMNVEV (reference sequence). This CDR3 is built from 17 residues. Germline trimming cut 5 bases from V and 0 bases from J; bases unmatched to any gene: 9. The CDR3 nucleotides are TGTGCCAGCAGTCCCCGGACAGGGACCGTTAGCAATCAGCCCCAGCATTTT. This encodes CASSPRTGTVSNQPQHF.

The chain combines TRBV20-1 with TRBJ2-1; possible D gene TRBD2, 5 bases. V was cut by 4 bases and J by 6 bases, with 7 bases left in between. The CDR3 consists of 11 residues. The germline V gene has CDR1 DFQATT and CDR2 SNEGSKA (reference sequence). Here the CDR3 reads CSATSRNEQFF. CDR3 DNA sequence: TGCAGTGCTACTAGCCGCAATGAGCAGTTCTTC.

This clonotype occurred once. The rearrangement links TRBV12-3 or TRBV12-4 to TRBJ1-2; TRBD1 might be the D (6 bases). V was cut by 5 bases and J by 4 bases, with 8 bases left in between. CDR3 length equals 12 residues. CDR3 DNA sequence: TGTGCCAGCAGTCTGGACAGCTATGGCTACACCTTC. Protein product: CASSLDSYGYTF.

The V and J genes are TRBV30 and TRBJ2-3, with TRBD1 matching over 11 bases. The CDR3 consists of 16 residues. The junction had 4 bases not matched to a gene; V was cut back by 0 bases and J by 2 bases. The germline V gene has CDR1 GTSNPN and CDR2 SVGIG (reference sequence). The CDR3 is CAWSVGTGGITDTQYF. CDR3 sequence (DNA): TGTGCCTGGAGTGTAGGGACAGGGGGGATCACAGATACGCAGTATTTT.

This chain connects TRBV27 to TRBJ2-2; D may be TRBD2 (6 bases). Per the germline V gene, CDR1 is MNHEY and CDR2 is SMNVEV (reference sequence). V was pared by 5 bases and J by 4 bases, with 14 bases between. This CDR3 has 15 residues. The DNA for the CDR3 is TGTGCCAGCAGTCAACCGGGACTTGGCACCGGGGAGCTGTTTTTT. Protein product: CASSQPGLGTGELFF.

This clonotype was counted between two and nine times. This chain's CDR3 is CASIQRGGKETQYF. CDR3 DNA: TGTGCCAGCATCCAGAGGGGTGGAAAAGAGACCCAGTACTTC. The rearrangement uses TRBV7-2 and TRBJ2-5; either TRBD1 or TRBD2 may supply D (5 bases each). The V gene lost 7 bases and the J gene lost 3 bases, with 15 bases spanning the gap. There are 14 residues in the CDR3. Germline CDR1 is SGHTA and CDR2 is FQGNSA. Full variable domain (missing parts from reference TRBV7-2 and TRBJ2-5): GAGVSQSPSNKVTEKGKDVELRCDPISGHTALYWYRQSLGQGLEFLIYFQGNSAPDKSGLPSDRFSAERTGGSVSTLTIQRTQQEDSAVYLCASIQRGGKETQYFGPGTRLLVL.

This clonotype was seen only a few times. The chain uses TRBV24-1 and TRBJ2-5, with 8 bases aligning to TRBD2. This CDR3 has 15 residues. Germline CDR1 KGHDR, CDR2 SFDVKD. J lost 4 bases, V lost 3 bases, and 6 bases had no gene match. CDR3 sequence reads: CATSDLTTSGETQYF. Written as DNA, the CDR3 is TGTGCCACCAGTGATCTCACCACTAGCGGAGAGACCCAGTACTTC.

This clonotype appeared a few times. The chain recombines TRBV27 with TRBJ1-6; D call uncertain. Trimming removed 6 bases from V and 7 bases from J, with 10 bases in between. The V gene's germline CDR1 is MNHEY and CDR2 SMNVEV (reference sequence). The CDR3 covers 13 residues. The CDR3 reads CASRSYKNSPLHF. The CDR3 DNA is TGTGCCAGCAGATCGTACAAAAATTCACCCCTCCACTTT.

The J gene is TRBJ2-6, the V gene TRBV5-4; no clear D gene. Germline V gene data show CDR1 as SGHNT and CDR2 as YYREEE (reference sequence). This CDR3 is built from 15 residues. Trimming took 0 bases from V and 2 from J, leaving 6 bases between them. Written as DNA, the CDR3 is TGTGCCAGCAGCTTGGGAAGAACTGGGGCCAACGTCCTGACTTTC. This encodes CASSLGRTGANVLTF.

This clonotype is judged medium-sized. The chain carries TRBV27 and TRBJ1-6; maybe TRBD1 (5 bases). The CDR3 covers 15 residues. Germline loops: CDR1 MNHEY, CDR2 SMNVEV (reference sequence). With 5 bases removed from V and 9 bases from J, the gap between germline ends came to 17 bases. This CDR3 reads CASSKRGEGGSPLHF. For the CDR3, the DNA is TGTGCCAGCAGTAAAAGAGGGGAAGGTGGTTCACCCCTCCACTTT.

This clonotype was recorded a few times. The rearrangement links TRBV7-2 to TRBJ2-5; TRBD2 aligns across 7 bases. Per the germline V gene, CDR1 is SGHTA and CDR2 is FQGNSA. V shed 1 base, J shed 4 bases, and the junction held 9 bases outside the gene matches. This CDR3 is built from 16 residues. The CDR3 nucleotides are TGTGCCAGCAGCTTAGGAGGCCGGGGGGAAGGAGAGACCCAGTACTTC. It translates to CASSLGGRGEGETQYF.

V usage is TRBV7-3 and J usage is TRBJ2-3, with D perhaps assigned TRBD1 or TRBD2 (6 bases each). The V and J ends lost 5 bases and 6 bases respectively, with 15 bases between them. Germline-derived CDR1 and CDR2 are SGHTA and FQGTGA. This CDR3 region has 14 residues. The CDR3 protein is CASSAFQGGDTQYF. In DNA, the CDR3 is TGTGCCAGCAGCGCATTCCAAGGGGGGGATACGCAGTATTTT.

J is TRBJ2-7 and V is TRBV6-5; TRBD1 or TRBD2 may be the D gene (5 bases each). The CDR3 runs to 13 residues. V lost 4 bases, J lost 0 bases, and 7 bases lay in between. Germline values: CDR1 MNHEY, CDR2 SVGAGI. The CDR3 protein is CASSSGASYEQYF. CDR3 DNA sequence: TGTGCCAGCAGTTCCGGGGCCTCCTACGAGCAGTACTTC.

The sample holds a few counts of this clonotype. The chain recombines TRBV4-2 with TRBJ2-3; 7 bases map to TRBD2. The V segment lost 3 bases and the J segment 0 bases; nucleotides outside the gene matches: 6. CDR3 size: 16 residues. Looked up from germline, CDR1 is LGHNA and CDR2 is YNFKEQ. CDR3 bases: TGTGCCAGCAGCCAGGCTAGCGGAACTAGCACAGATACGCAGTATTTT. Protein sequence: CASSQASGTSTDTQYF.

This chain connects TRBV7-9 to TRBJ1-4; 9 bases fit TRBD1. J was trimmed by 4 bases and V by 4 bases; bases with no gene match: 1. Per germline, CDR1 SEHNR and CDR2 FQNEAQ (reference sequence). The CDR3 is made up of 14 amino acids. CDR3 protein: CASSSDRGNEKLFF. CDR3 DNA sequence: TGTGCCAGCAGCTCGGACAGGGGTAATGAAAAACTGTTTTTT.